This T cell receptor (beta chain) is drawn from a study of OX40 agonist ivuxolimab in advanced cancers. V shed 5 bases, J shed 10 bases, and the junction held 17 bases outside the gene matches. Germline CDR1 is SGHTA and CDR2 is FQGTGA. The CDR3 is 17 residues long. TCRdb's table, derived via immunoSEQ multiplex PCR, lists solely in-frame clones and lacks some. The sample contains approximately 59,000 clones, 84% of which appear only once. The V gene is TRBV7-3, the J gene TRBJ2-1; 10 bases agree with TRBD2. The sequences come from CD4+ or CD8+ T cells sorted from blood, collected in a trial of the OX40 agonist ivuxolimab. The clonotype comes from an adult with an advanced solid tumor such as melanoma, head and neck, liver or kidney cancer. CDR3 nucleotides: TGTGCCAGCAGCCCAACAACGGGACTAGCGTCCCAACAGGAGCAGTTCTTC. Its translation is CASSPTTGLASQQEQFF.